The entry that follows covers one T cell receptor (beta chain) sequence. Its antigen is unidentified. There were TCR beta CDR3 regions amplified from RNA transcripts. The HTBI primer set was used in a first-round RT-PCR of the TCR CDR3. One entry per CDR3 protein results from TCRdb running MiXCR on the multiplex PCR reads. Of 700,000 to 850,000 distinct CDR3 sequences in the sample, 30% to 40% were seen once. CDR3 length: 16 residues. Germline CDR1 and CDR2: SNHLY and FYNNEI. Trimming removed 6 bases from V and 2 bases from J; junction bases left unmatched: 12. This sample stems from a study of T cells in Graves' hyperthyroidism and ophthalmopathy. Study observations and caveats: Ophthalmopathy and stable hyperthyroidism were told apart by a 13 V-J model. Blood samples included most of the expanded thyroid clonotypes exceeding 0.001.

The authors deemed Graves' hyperthyroidism stable absent ophthalmopathy progression within 18 months. The chain couples TRBV2 to TRBJ2-7; the match to TRBD1 covers 8 bases. The TCR sequence derives from a woman in her thirties or forties with Graves' hyperthyroidism. The sample was blood. CDR3 residues: CASSQIVGQGPYEQYF. CDR3 bases: TGTGCCAGCAGCCAAATCGTCGGACAGGGACCCTACGAGCAGTACTTC.